This TCR beta chain was recorded in a study of quantifying T cell responses using KT2 cells. Study details: cDNA was made from DNase-treated RNA using alpha and beta constant primers.

KT2, a clone with a known TCR, was spiked into unfractionated PBMC. V was cut by 4 bases and J by 0 bases, with 23 bases left in between. Germline assignment: CDR1 SGDLS and CDR2 YYNGEE. The CDR3 covers 19 residues. An oligo carrying a UMI was ligated to the cDNA 3' end. First-round PCR used 4 cycles and beta primers RC1.1 and RC1.2 covering TRBC1 and TRBC2. TCRdb re-called the UMI-ligation and nested PCR reads with MiXCR, one entry per CDR3 protein. The table records tens of thousands of distinct CDR3 sequences, around an eighth of them present only once. This clonotype has a handful of counts. Sequenced: PBMCs spiked with cells of the T cell clone KT2. The rearrangement joins TRBV9 to TRBJ2-1; D might be TRBD1 (7 bases). This receptor was taken from a human donor. DNA of the CDR3: TGTGCCAGCAGCCCCCACCCGAGCAGGGGGGATAGCTCCTACAATGAGCAGTTCTTC. Its translation is CASSPHPSRGDSSYNEQFF.